This T cell receptor beta chain was obtained from a study of OX40 agonist ivuxolimab in advanced cancers. As for the study in general: A partial response was reached by three patients: one with hepatocellular carcinoma and two with cutaneous melanoma.

Remarks on this clone: What it recognizes is unknown.

General study results and limits: CD8+ T cells showed, on average, more clonal expansion than CD4+ cells.

Trimming stripped 5 bases from V and 6 bases from J, with 11 bases between. This CDR3 is built from 13 residues. Germline-derived CDR1 and CDR2 are SEHNR and FQNEAQ (reference sequence). This table comes from immunoSEQ multiplex PCR, and its TCRdb copy is limited to in-frame clones, with some not included. This sample has some 35,000 clones, with roughly 80% found just once. The material sequenced was CD4+ or CD8+ T cells sorted from blood, taken in a trial of the OX40 agonist ivuxolimab. The TCR sequence derives from an adult with an advanced solid tumor such as melanoma, head and neck, liver or kidney cancer. The gene calls are TRBV7-9 and TRBJ2-1; tentatively, D is TRBD2 (6 bases). This CDR3 is CASSRVGGNEQFF. The CDR3 DNA reads as TGTGCCAGCAGCCGGGTGGGGGGCAATGAGCAGTTCTTC.